Below, 9 T cell receptor beta chains from the same sample are listed, as sequenced in a study of human T cells and chemical hapten exposure (dated by TCRdb to about 2021). What this sample's time point label stands for: pre-sensitization, week 0. The sample's treatment or condition, from its label and the paper: therapeutic diphenylcyclopropenone sensitization with weekly scalp DPC. The library was built by means of RACE. Sequencing took place on a NextSeq 500. In-frame beta chains were kept once TCRdb had trimmed the public reads at Q25 with fastp and called clones with MiXCR. Each CDR3 protein appears once, grouped with its most common genes and DNA. The sample data list over 85,000 distinct CDR3 sequences, and under 14% of these were observed just once. The ten largest make up 2.5% to 4% of the sample. This sample comprised whole blood, obtained in connection with sensitization to the hapten diphenylcyclopropenone (DPC). These receptors all stem from a woman aged 55-69 years with alopecia areata. Some clones in this sample may be carry-over from other donors' samples.

This clonotype was picked up many times. The rearrangement links TRBV6-6 to TRBJ1-3; D not certain. Trimming stripped 7 bases from V and 4 bases from J, with 11 bases between. The length of the CDR3 is 13 residues. Germline assignment: CDR1 MNHNY and CDR2 SVGAGI (reference sequence). CDR3 in DNA: TGTGCCAGCACCCGGAGCTCCGGAAACACCATATATTTT. As protein: CASTRSSGNTIYF.

This clonotype occurred many times. V is TRBV2 and J is TRBJ2-3; TRBD1 matches at 10 bases. The V gene end was trimmed by 4 bases and the J gene end by 6 bases; junction bases not matched to a gene: 7. This CDR3 is built from 15 residues. Germline assignment: CDR1 SNHLY and CDR2 FYNNEI. The CDR3 loop is CASSARTGGTDTQYF. CDR3 DNA: TGTGCCAGCAGTGCCCGGACAGGGGGTACTGATACGCAGTATTTT.

The rearrangement joins TRBV21-1 to TRBJ2-3; TRBD1 was called by the table and not checked on the DNA. TRBV21-1 is noted as a pseudogene. The CDR3 is 15 residues long. CDR3 sequence: CASSKKGSFTDTQYF. The CDR3 bases are TGTGCCAGCAGCAAAAAGGGGTCTTTCACAGATACGCAGTATTTT.

At least ten counts were recorded for this clonotype. The chain carries TRBV6-2 or TRBV6-3 and TRBJ1-2; TRBD1 matches 7 bases. The germline V gene encodes CDR1 MNHEY and CDR2 SVGEGT. The CDR3 runs to 18 residues. Trimming cost V 0 bases and J 1 base; bases outside gene matches: 11. The chain's CDR3 is CASSYSKTGTSFNYGYTF. The CDR3 nucleotides are TGTGCCAGCAGTTACTCCAAGACAGGGACTTCCTTTAACTATGGCTACACCTTC.

Only a few counts were recorded for this clonotype. The chain has TRBV7-2 and TRBJ2-5; TRBD2 aligns across 8 bases. Germline loops: CDR1 SGHTA, CDR2 FQGNSA. The CDR3 spans 16 residues. J gave up 1 base and V 3 bases, and 7 bases lay outside the gene matches. CDR3 region: CASSFQASGLQETQYF. In DNA form, the CDR3 reads TGTGCCAGCAGCTTTCAGGCTAGCGGGCTCCAAGAGACCCAGTACTTC.

This clonotype was picked up many times. The rearrangement links TRBV6-5 to TRBJ1-1; no firm D call. The CDR3 sequence is 13 residues long. Trimming removed 5 bases at V and 2 bases at J, with 9 bases between. The germline CDR1 and CDR2 sequences are MNHEY and SVGAGI. The DNA for the CDR3 is TGTGCCAGCAGTCTCCAGGTTAACACTGAAGCTTTCTTT. Amino acids: CASSLQVNTEAFF.

The sample holds many counts of this clonotype. The chain links TRBV4-2 to TRBJ2-1; no clear D. Trimming shortened V by 0 bases and J by 6 bases, and 15 bases separated the two germline ends. This CDR3 comprises 16 residues. Germline CDR1 and CDR2: LGHNA and YNFKEQ. The CDR3 spells CASSQDGQNRANEQFF. CDR3 in DNA: TGTGCCAGCAGCCAAGATGGGCAAAATCGCGCCAATGAGCAGTTCTTC.

This clonotype was picked up many times. The rearrangement uses TRBV12-3 or TRBV12-4 and TRBJ2-7; maybe TRBD1 (6 bases). The CDR3 runs to 15 residues. V gave up 5 bases and J gave up 1 base, with 15 bases separating them. The CDR3: CASSKTGFRSYEQYF. The CDR3 DNA sequence: TGTGCCAGCAGTAAGACAGGTTTTAGGTCCTACGAGCAGTACTTC.

This clonotype appeared a few times. The chain employs TRBV7-9 and TRBJ2-5, with 8 bases fitting TRBD1. J lost 0 bases, V lost 5 bases, and 5 bases had no gene match. This CDR3 spans 15 amino acids. The germline V gene has CDR1 SEHNR and CDR2 FQNEAQ (reference sequence). CDR3: CASSPGQGYQETQYF. The CDR3 coding sequence is TGTGCCAGCAGCCCTGGACAGGGCTACCAAGAGACCCAGTACTTC.